This TCR beta chain was profiled in a study of T cell responses to AZD1222 COVID-19 vaccine. Points from the study as a whole: Dominant CD4 TCR responses targeted spike regions 160-218 and 743-854. The study identified only a handful of AZD1222 recipients as seropositive at baseline. The donors showed a predominance of white British ancestry and of females, with possible underestimation of clonal diversity.

Some clones are missing from TCRdb's copy, which holds only in-frame ones; the method was immunoSEQ multiplex PCR. The profile shows about 120,000 clones, roughly nine tenths of them singletons. Per the germline V gene, CDR1 is KGHDR and CDR2 is SFDVKD. The CDR3 is made up of 13 amino acids. V lost 2 bases, J lost 3 bases, and 7 bases lay in between. Concerning this clone: Its antigen is not known.

The TCR sequence derives from an adult who received the AZD1222 COVID-19 vaccine. This material consisted of peripheral blood, taken 28 days after the second AZD1222 dose. The chain joins TRBV24-1 to TRBJ2-7; D is uncertain. CDR3: CATSDSQIYEQYF. The CDR3 DNA sequence: TGTGCCACCAGTGATTCCCAGATCTACGAGCAGTACTTC.